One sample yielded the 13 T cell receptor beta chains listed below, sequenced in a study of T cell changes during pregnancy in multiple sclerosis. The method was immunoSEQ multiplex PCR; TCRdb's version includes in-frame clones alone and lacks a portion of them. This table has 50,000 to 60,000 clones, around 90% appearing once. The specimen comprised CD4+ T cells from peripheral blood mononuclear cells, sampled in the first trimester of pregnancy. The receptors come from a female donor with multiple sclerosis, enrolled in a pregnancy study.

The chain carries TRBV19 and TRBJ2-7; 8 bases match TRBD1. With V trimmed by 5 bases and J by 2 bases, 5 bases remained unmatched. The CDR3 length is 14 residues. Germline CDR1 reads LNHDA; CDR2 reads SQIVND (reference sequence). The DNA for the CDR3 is TGTGCCAGTAGTGCGCTACAGGGGGCCTACGAGCAGTACTTC. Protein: CASSALQGAYEQYF.

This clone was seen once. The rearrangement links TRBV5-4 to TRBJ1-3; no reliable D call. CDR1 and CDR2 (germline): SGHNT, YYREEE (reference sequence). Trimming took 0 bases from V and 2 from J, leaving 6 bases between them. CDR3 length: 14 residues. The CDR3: CASSLAGAGNTIYF. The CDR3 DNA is TGTGCCAGCAGCTTGGCAGGCGCTGGAAACACCATATATTTT.

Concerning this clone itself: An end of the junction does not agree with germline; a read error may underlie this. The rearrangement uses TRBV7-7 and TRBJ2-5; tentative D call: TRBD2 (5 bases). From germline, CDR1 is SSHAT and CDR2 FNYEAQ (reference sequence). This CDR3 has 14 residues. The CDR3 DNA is TGTGCTAGCAGCGCCCATAGCGAGGTGGAGACCCAGTACTTC. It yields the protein CASSAHSEVETQYF. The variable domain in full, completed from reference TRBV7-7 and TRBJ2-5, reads GAGVSQSPRYKVTKRGQDVTLRCDPISSHATLYWYQQALGQGPEFLTYFNYEAQPDKSGLPSDRFSAERPEGSISTLTIQRTEQRDSAMYRCASSAHSEVETQYFGPGTRLLVL.

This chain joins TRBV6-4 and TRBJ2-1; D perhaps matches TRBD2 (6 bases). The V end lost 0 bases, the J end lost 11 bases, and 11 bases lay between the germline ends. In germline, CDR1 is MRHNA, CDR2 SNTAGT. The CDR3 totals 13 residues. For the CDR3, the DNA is TGTGCCAGCAGTGACTCCGGCGGGGTAAAGCAGTTCTTC. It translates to CASSDSGGVKQFF.

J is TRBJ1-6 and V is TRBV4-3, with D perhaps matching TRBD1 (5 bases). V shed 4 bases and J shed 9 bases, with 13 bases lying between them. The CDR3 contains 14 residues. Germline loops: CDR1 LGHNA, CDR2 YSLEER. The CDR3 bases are TGCGCCAGCAGCCCCCAGGGATTTGGTTCACCCCTCCACTTT. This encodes CASSPQGFGSPLHF.

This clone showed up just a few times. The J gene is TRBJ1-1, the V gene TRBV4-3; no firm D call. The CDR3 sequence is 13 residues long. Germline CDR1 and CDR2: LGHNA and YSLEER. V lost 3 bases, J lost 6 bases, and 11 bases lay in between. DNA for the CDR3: TGCGCCAGCAGCCATGACTTGGCAGCTGAAGCTTTCTTT. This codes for CASSHDLAAEAFF.

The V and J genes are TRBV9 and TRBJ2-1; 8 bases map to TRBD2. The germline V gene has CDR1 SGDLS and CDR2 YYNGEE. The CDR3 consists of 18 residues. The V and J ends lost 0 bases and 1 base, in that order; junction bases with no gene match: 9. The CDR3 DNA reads TGTGCCAGCAGCGTAGTTAGCGGGGACTCGGGGTCCTACAATGAGCAGTTCTTC. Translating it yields CASSVVSGDSGSYNEQFF.

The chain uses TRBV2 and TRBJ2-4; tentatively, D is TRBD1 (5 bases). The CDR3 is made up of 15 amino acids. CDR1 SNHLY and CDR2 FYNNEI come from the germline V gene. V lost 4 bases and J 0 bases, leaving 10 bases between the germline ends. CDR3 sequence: CASSGTGLAKNIQYF. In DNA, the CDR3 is TGTGCCAGCAGTGGTACAGGTCTAGCCAAAAACATTCAGTACTTC.

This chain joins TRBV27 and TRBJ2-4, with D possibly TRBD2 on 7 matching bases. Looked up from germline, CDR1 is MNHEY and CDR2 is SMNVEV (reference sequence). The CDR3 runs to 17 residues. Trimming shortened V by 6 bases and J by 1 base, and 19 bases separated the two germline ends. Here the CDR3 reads CASRPLWGGLAKNIQYF. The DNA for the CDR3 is TGTGCCAGCAGGCCCCTGTGGGGGGGGCTGGCCAAAAACATTCAGTACTTC.

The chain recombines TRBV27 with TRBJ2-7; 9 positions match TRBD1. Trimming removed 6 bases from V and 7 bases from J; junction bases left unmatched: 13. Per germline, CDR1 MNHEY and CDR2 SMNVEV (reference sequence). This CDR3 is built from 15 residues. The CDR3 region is CASSQGTGQGMEQYF. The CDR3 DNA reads TGTGCCAGCAGCCAAGGGACAGGGCAAGGCATGGAGCAGTACTTC.

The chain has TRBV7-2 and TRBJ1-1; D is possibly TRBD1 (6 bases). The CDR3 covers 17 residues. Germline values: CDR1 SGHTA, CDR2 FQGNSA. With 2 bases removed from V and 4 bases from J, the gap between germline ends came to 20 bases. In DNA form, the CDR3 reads TGTGCCAGCAGCTTACCCGGGGGGGGGCGCGTGGGCACTGAAGCTTTCTTT. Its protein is CASSLPGGGRVGTEAFF.

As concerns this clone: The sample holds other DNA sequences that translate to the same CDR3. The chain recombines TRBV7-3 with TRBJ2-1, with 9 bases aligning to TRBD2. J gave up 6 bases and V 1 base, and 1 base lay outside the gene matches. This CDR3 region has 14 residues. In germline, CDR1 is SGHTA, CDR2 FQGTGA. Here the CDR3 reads CASSLSGGVNEQFF. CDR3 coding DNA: TGTGCCAGCAGCTTAAGCGGGGGGGTCAATGAGCAGTTCTTC.

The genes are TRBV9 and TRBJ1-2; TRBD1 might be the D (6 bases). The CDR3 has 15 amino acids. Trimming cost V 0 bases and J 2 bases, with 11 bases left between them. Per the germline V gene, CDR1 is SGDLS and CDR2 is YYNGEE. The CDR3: CASSVGGLGNYGYTF. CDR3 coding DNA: TGTGCCAGCAGCGTAGGGGGGCTAGGGAACTATGGCTACACCTTC.